This entry concerns a single T cell receptor (beta chain). Antigen specificity is unknown. Time point defined: cycle 4 day 1 (C4D1), after less than 7 weeks of nivolumab. Every single patient, without exception, relapsed after autologous stem cell transplantation, and brentuximab vedotin exposure varied. This entry comes from a study of PD-1 blockade in classical Hodgkin lymphoma. The CDR3 is made up of 15 amino acids. Germline-derived CDR1 and CDR2 are MNHEY and SVGAGI. After removal of 6 bases from V and 7 bases from J, the junction contained 9 bases not matched to a gene. The table came from immunoSEQ multiplex PCR; TCRdb's copy has only in-frame clones and leaves some out. This sample has about 23,000 clones, with 88% found just once. Study-wide findings and caveats: In CD4+ cells, TCR diversity went up significantly by C4D1, but in CD8+ cells it did not.

The V gene is TRBV6-5, the J gene TRBJ2-3; 11 bases fit TRBD2. The sequence was collected from a human donor with classical Hodgkin lymphoma. Material: peripheral blood mononuclear cells (PBMCs), obtained before the fourth cycle of nivolumab. For the CDR3, the DNA is TGTGCCAGCAGCGTAGCGGGAGGGCCTATGTATACGCAGTATTTT. Amino acids: CASSVAGGPMYTQYF.